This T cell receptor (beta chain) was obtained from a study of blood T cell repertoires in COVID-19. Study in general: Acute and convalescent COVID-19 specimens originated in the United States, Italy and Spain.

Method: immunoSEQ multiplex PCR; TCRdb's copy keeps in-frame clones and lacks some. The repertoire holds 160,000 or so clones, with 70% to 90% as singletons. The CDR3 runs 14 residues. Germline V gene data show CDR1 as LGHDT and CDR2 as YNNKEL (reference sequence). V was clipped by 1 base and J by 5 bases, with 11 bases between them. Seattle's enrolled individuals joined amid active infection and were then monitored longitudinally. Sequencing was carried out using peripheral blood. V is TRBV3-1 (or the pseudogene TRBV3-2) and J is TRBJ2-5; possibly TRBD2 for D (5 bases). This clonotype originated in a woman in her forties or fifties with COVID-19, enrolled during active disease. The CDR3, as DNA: TGTGCCAGCAGCCAAGGGACTCCCCGGGAGACCCAGTACTTC. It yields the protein CASSQGTPRETQYF.